This entry concerns a single TCR beta chain. Its antigen is unknown. The source of the sample is a study of beta chain features in type 1 diabetes. About the study: The samples had around 98 million sorted cells examined in all. Study-wide results and caveats: For Type 1 diabetes patients, all four CD4+ subsets carried TCRB CDR3s that were moderately but significantly shorter.

Every bit of the isolated RNA underwent reverse transcription, so sequencing read expressed TCRB transcripts. Assay: immunoSEQ multiplex PCR; the TCRdb copy retains only in-frame clones and omits some. This table holds about 340,000 clones, approximately 9.7% found once. V lost 7 bases, J lost 7 bases, and 11 bases lay in between. Germline CDR1 and CDR2: MDHEN and SYDVKM. The CDR3 covers 13 residues. The V and J genes are TRBV28 and TRBJ1-6; a weak D match, TRBD1 (5 bases). Sequencing was carried out using central memory CD4+ T cells from blood. The receptor was isolated from a young man with type 1 diabetes. The CDR3 nucleotides are TGTGCCAGCAAATCCGGGGGAAATTCACCCCTCCACTTT. Amino acids: CASKSGGNSPLHF.